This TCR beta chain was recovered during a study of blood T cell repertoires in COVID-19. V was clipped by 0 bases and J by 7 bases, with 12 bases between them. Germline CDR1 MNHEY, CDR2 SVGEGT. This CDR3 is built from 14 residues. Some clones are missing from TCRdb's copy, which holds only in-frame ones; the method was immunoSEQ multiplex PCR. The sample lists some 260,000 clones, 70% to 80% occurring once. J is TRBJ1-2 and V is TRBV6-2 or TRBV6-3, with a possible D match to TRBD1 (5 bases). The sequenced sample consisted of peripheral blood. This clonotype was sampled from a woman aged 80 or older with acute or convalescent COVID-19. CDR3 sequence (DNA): TGTGCCAGCAGTTACTCGGAGGGGCTGAGTGGCTACACCTTC. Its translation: CASSYSEGLSGYTF.